This T cell receptor beta chain originates from a study of OX40 agonist ivuxolimab in advanced cancers. Study background: The study treated patients with ivuxolimab, an agonistic anti-OX40 (CD134) antibody. Study-wide results and caveats: Blood T cells, both CD4+ and CD8+, expanded clonally by week 6 at 0.1 to 3.0 mg/kg. Normalized expansion of T-cell clones was also low for some nonresponders.

Regarding this clone: The antigen remains undetermined.

TCRdb keeps only in-frame clones here, not all; method: immunoSEQ multiplex PCR. The sample holds roughly 56,000 clones; more than 75% are singletons and the top ten take 4.7%. The sequence came from an adult with an advanced solid tumor such as melanoma, head and neck, liver or kidney cancer. Sequencing was performed on CD4+ or CD8+ T cells sorted from blood, taken in a trial of the OX40 agonist ivuxolimab.

In DNA form, the CDR3 reads TGTGCCAGCGTTACCCCTACAGGGGGAGGGGATCAGCCCCAGCATTTT. Its protein is CASVTPTGGGDQPQHF. This chain joins TRBV28 and TRBJ1-5; 8 nucleotides line up with TRBD1. Germline V gene data show CDR1 as MDHEN and CDR2 as SYDVKM. This CDR3 spans 16 amino acids. V shed 8 bases and J 5 bases; nucleotides not matched to a gene: 14.